The 19 T cell receptor beta chains below all came from one sample that was sequenced in a study of T-cell memory formation after mild COVID-19. TCRdb re-called the 5' RACE reads with MiXCR, one entry per CDR3 protein. In the table there are 500,000 to 650,000 distinct CDR3 sequences, about 20% of which are singletons. The sample comprised PBMCs or a T cell subset sorted from them (not recorded which). The receptor set was obtained from an adult woman who had mild COVID-19 (a few samples of this study predate the infection). Cell type and time point are not known.

In its sample, this clonotype was seen a few times. This chain joins TRBV25-1 and TRBJ2-5; tentatively, D is TRBD2 (5 bases). CDR1 is MGHDK, CDR2 SYGVNS, per germline. V was cut by 1 base and J by 1 base, with 10 bases left in between. The CDR3 runs 15 residues. DNA of the CDR3: TGTGCCAGCAGTGAATTACGGGGAACCCAAGAGACCCAGTACTTC. This codes for CASSELRGTQETQYF.

This clonotype turned up a few times. The rearrangement joins TRBV7-2 to TRBJ2-7; possibly TRBD1 for D (5 bases). The CDR3 consists of 14 residues. Germline V CDR1 and CDR2: SGHTA, FQGNSA. Trimming left V 2 bases short and J 4 bases short, with 12 bases between. The CDR3 here is CASSLTGSEYEQYF. The CDR3 DNA sequence: TGTGCCAGCAGCTTAACAGGCTCCGAGTACGAGCAGTACTTC.

The sample holds one count of this clonotype. The chain links TRBV12-3 or TRBV12-4 to TRBJ2-1; the D gene is possibly TRBD2 (5 bases). The length of the CDR3 is 16 residues. V lost 1 base and J lost 9, with 19 bases in between. The CDR3 here is CASSLESVPSGGEQFF. CDR3 bases: TGTGCCAGCAGTTTAGAGTCGGTCCCGAGCGGAGGTGAGCAGTTCTTC.

This chain links TRBV2 with TRBJ2-7; 7 bases are shared with TRBD1. Per the germline V gene, CDR1 is SNHLY and CDR2 is FYNNEI. The V segment lost 4 bases and the J segment 5 bases; nucleotides outside the gene matches: 2. CDR3 length: 12 amino acids. The CDR3 region is CASSADRDEQYF. The CDR3 DNA follows: TGTGCCAGCAGTGCTGACAGGGACGAGCAGTACTTC.

This clonotype was seen a handful of times. The CDR3 here is CSVEEGHGAYGYTF. For the CDR3, the DNA is TGCAGCGTTGAAGAGGGGCATGGGGCCTATGGCTACACCTTC. This rearrangement joins TRBV29-1 to TRBJ1-2; TRBD1 is a possible D gene (5 bases). V shed 0 bases and J shed 4 bases, with 12 bases lying between them. Germline CDR1 reads SQVTM; CDR2 reads ANQGSEA. The CDR3 totals 14 residues.

This rearrangement joins TRBV29-1 to TRBJ2-3, with 11 bases fitting TRBD2. CDR3 length equals 16 residues. J gave up 4 bases and V 8 bases, and 14 bases lay outside the gene matches. The germline gives CDR1 SQVTM, CDR2 ANQGSEA. CDR3 residues: CSPGAASGRRADTQYF. CDR3 sequence (DNA): TGCAGCCCTGGGGCGGCTAGCGGGAGGAGGGCAGATACGCAGTATTTT.

The chain is built from TRBV24-1 and TRBJ2-1, with D possibly TRBD2 on 5 matching bases. The CDR3 has 16 amino acids. In germline, CDR1 is KGHDR, CDR2 SFDVKD. Trimming removed 5 bases at V and 1 base at J, with 14 bases between. The CDR3, as DNA: TGTGCCACCAGTGGCCATGCTAGCTGGTCCTACAATGAGCAGTTCTTC. This gives the protein CATSGHASWSYNEQFF.

The chain joins TRBV7-2 to TRBJ2-5; 11 bases fit TRBD2. J was trimmed by 2 bases and V by 7 bases; bases with no gene match: 6. The CDR3 is 15 amino acids. Per the germline V gene, CDR1 is SGHTA and CDR2 is FQGNSA. In DNA, the CDR3 is TGTGCCAGCACCAGACTAGCGGGGACACAAGAGACCCAGTACTTC. Amino acids: CASTRLAGTQETQYF.

The chain is built from TRBV11-2 and TRBJ2-1, with 9 bases that match TRBD1. CDR1 SGHAT and CDR2 FQNNGV come from the germline V gene. This CDR3 has 13 residues. V dropped 5 bases and J dropped 8; count of bases not matched to a gene: 4. CDR3: CASSVHRGHEQFF. CDR3 bases: TGTGCCAGCAGCGTCCACAGGGGGCATGAGCAGTTCTTC.

The chain combines TRBV6-2 or TRBV6-3 with TRBJ2-7; TRBD2 aligns across 9 bases. Germline trimming cut 2 bases from V and 7 bases from J; bases unmatched to any gene: 9. This CDR3 is 15 amino acids long. Germline V CDR1 and CDR2: MNHEY, SVGEGT. CDR3 loop: CASSYLGLARYEQYF. The CDR3 region has the DNA TGTGCCAGCAGTTACCTGGGACTAGCTCGTTATGAGCAGTACTTC.

The chain joins TRBV28 to TRBJ2-7; D is perhaps TRBD2 (5 bases). Per germline, CDR1 MDHEN and CDR2 SYDVKM. The ends were cut back, 4 bases at V and 6 bases at J, with 19 bases in the middle. The CDR3 covers 15 residues. The CDR3 region is CASSSRRETFCEQYF. CDR3 in DNA: TGTGCCAGCAGTTCACGACGGGAAACCTTCTGCGAGCAGTACTTC.

The V call is TRBV4-2, the J call TRBJ1-2; 10 bases fit TRBD1. CDR1 and CDR2 (germline): LGHNA, YNFKEQ. The junction had 5 bases not matched to a gene; V was cut back by 0 bases and J by 4 bases. This CDR3 has 16 amino acids. The CDR3 loop reads CASSQDAGQGTYGYTF. The DNA for the CDR3 is TGTGCCAGCAGCCAAGACGCGGGACAGGGGACCTATGGCTACACCTTC.

The rearrangement uses TRBV10-3 and TRBJ1-2, with D possibly matching TRBD1 (6 bases). V lost 4 bases and J 2 bases, leaving 11 bases between the germline ends. CDR1 is ENHRY, CDR2 SYGVKD, per germline. This CDR3 is 14 amino acids long. CDR3 sequence (DNA): TGTGCCATCAGTGGACAGGTCTTGAACTATGGCTACACCTTC. This translates into CAISGQVLNYGYTF.

The chain employs TRBV7-2 and TRBJ2-7; 7 positions match TRBD1. The CDR3 spans 13 residues. Per the germline V gene, CDR1 is SGHTA and CDR2 is FQGNSA. V was pared by 6 bases and J by 5 bases, with 7 bases of the junction left unmatched. The CDR3 spells CASSSRGGNEQYF. As DNA, the CDR3 is TGTGCCAGCAGTTCCAGAGGGGGCAACGAGCAGTACTTC.

This rearrangement joins TRBV7-9 to TRBJ2-7; 10 nucleotides line up with TRBD1. Germline V gene data show CDR1 as SEHNR and CDR2 as FQNEAQ (reference sequence). The CDR3 spans 15 residues. Unmatched junction bases numbered 8, after V lost 5 bases and J lost 4 bases. As DNA, the CDR3 is TGTGCCAGCAGCGTCCCGGGACAGGGGCTATACGAGCAGTACTTC. Protein product: CASSVPGQGLYEQYF.

This clonotype was counted a few times. The chain has TRBV2 and TRBJ1-1; weak D call: TRBD1 (6 bases). V lost 6 bases and J 1 base, leaving 15 bases between the germline ends. CDR1 is SNHLY and CDR2 is FYNNEI in the germline V gene. The CDR3 length is 15 residues. The DNA of the CDR3 is TGTGCCAGCAGAGCCGGGGGCGATAAGAACACTGAAGCTTTCTTT. It codes for CASRAGGDKNTEAFF.

This clonotype was counted only a few times. V is TRBV7-2 and J is TRBJ2-5; 10 nucleotides agree with TRBD2. The CDR3 consists of 15 residues. With V trimmed by 7 bases and J by 4 bases, 9 bases remained unmatched. Germline CDR1 and CDR2: SGHTA and FQGNSA. The CDR3 is CASTYLAGVGETQYF. CDR3 sequence (DNA): TGTGCCAGCACCTATCTAGCGGGAGTAGGAGAGACCCAGTACTTC.

The V and J genes are TRBV28 and TRBJ2-7; 12 bases match TRBD2. The length of the CDR3 is 17 residues. Germline CDR1 reads MDHEN; CDR2 reads SYDVKM. After removal of 5 bases from V and 0 bases from J, the junction contained 8 bases not matched to a gene. In nucleotides, the CDR3 is TGTGCCAGCAGTGTTGGACTAGCGGGGACGAGCTCCTACGAGCAGTACTTC. Translated, it gives CASSVGLAGTSSYEQYF.

The chain couples TRBV7-2 to TRBJ2-1; 12 positions agree with TRBD2. This CDR3 spans 18 amino acids. Germline CDR1 is SGHTA and CDR2 is FQGNSA. J was trimmed by 3 bases and V by 1 base; bases with no gene match: 7. The CDR3 loop is CASSLESSGRASYNEQFF. The CDR3 DNA sequence: TGTGCCAGCAGCTTAGAGTCTAGCGGGAGGGCCAGCTACAATGAGCAGTTCTTC.